Presented here are 8 T cell receptor beta chains from one specimen sequenced in a study of blood T cell repertoires in COVID-19. Repertoires were generated with immunoSEQ multiplex PCR, while TCRdb's copy carries only in-frame clones and drops some. The profile covers approximately 380,000 clones, with about 85% appearing a single time and approximately 3.6% taken by the ten largest. The sample consisted of peripheral blood. These TCRs come from a woman aged 18-29 years with acute or convalescent COVID-19.

The V and J genes are TRBV12-3 or TRBV12-4 and TRBJ1-5, with TRBD1 matching 7 bases. V trimming: 7 bases; J trimming: 5 bases; junction bases outside the gene matches: 5. The CDR3 runs to 13 residues. As DNA, the CDR3 is TGTGCCAGCAAGGACACAGGGGATCAGCCCCAGCATTTT. Protein sequence: CASKDTGDQPQHF.

The chain recombines TRBV28 with TRBJ1-1; no definite D call. There are 14 residues in the CDR3. The ends were cut back, 5 bases at V and 4 bases at J, with 14 bases in the middle. The germline V gene has CDR1 MDHEN and CDR2 SYDVKM. CDR3 DNA: TGTGCCAGCAGTGCCCCCGGGAGAGGCACTGAAGCTTTCTTT. Encoded protein: CASSAPGRGTEAFF.

The chain couples TRBV19 to TRBJ2-7, with D possibly TRBD1 on 7 matching bases. V was cut by 5 bases and J by 4 bases, with 12 bases left in between. The CDR3 sequence is 13 residues long. CDR1 is LNHDA and CDR2 is SQIVND in the germline V gene (reference sequence). The CDR3 DNA follows: TGTGCCAGTAGTTGGGCAGGGGGGTACGAGCAGTACTTC. Protein product: CASSWAGGYEQYF.

This clone was detected only once. J is TRBJ1-1 and V is TRBV28; D remains unclear. V dropped 3 bases and J dropped 0 bases, with 8 bases sitting between them. The CDR3 contains 14 residues. Germline CDR1 is MDHEN and CDR2 is SYDVKM. This CDR3 reads CASSFEQMNTEAFF. CDR3 DNA sequence: TGTGCCAGCAGTTTTGAACAGATGAACACTGAAGCTTTCTTT. Looking up the rest from reference TRBV28 and TRBJ1-1 gives the full variable domain: DVKVTQSSRYLVKRTGEKVFLECVQDMDHENMFWYRQDPGLGLRLIYFSYDVKMKEKGDIPEGYSVSREKKERFSLILESASTNQTSMYLCASSFEQMNTEAFFGQGTRLTVV.

The table lists this clone with a count of one. V usage is TRBV6-1 and J usage is TRBJ1-2; 8 bases line up with TRBD1. Looked up from germline, CDR1 is MNHNS and CDR2 is SASEGT. V was clipped by 2 bases and J by 2 bases; unmatched bases: 7. This CDR3 comprises 16 residues. The CDR3 coding sequence is TGTGCCAGCAGTGAACGGGCAGGGGGCCTAAACTATGGCTACACCTTC. Translated: CASSERAGGLNYGYTF.

V and J are TRBV4-1 and TRBJ2-3; a possible D gene is TRBD1 (6 bases). V lost 4 bases to trimming and J lost 6 bases, with 14 bases between them. Germline V gene data show CDR1 as MGHRA and CDR2 as YSYEKL. The CDR3 runs to 14 residues. Written as DNA, the CDR3 is TGCGCCAGCAGCCCGGGACACCCGAGGGATACGCAGTATTTT. It specifies CASSPGHPRDTQYF.

V usage is TRBV14 and J usage is TRBJ1-1; 8 bases fit TRBD1. CDR1 SGHDN and CDR2 FVKESK come from the germline V gene. The CDR3 contains 15 residues. J lost 3 bases, V lost 0 bases, and 3 bases had no gene match. CDR3 loop: CASSQDQGAYTEAFF. The CDR3, as DNA: TGTGCCAGCAGCCAAGATCAGGGGGCCTACACTGAAGCTTTCTTT. The variable domain in full, with the rest retrieved from reference TRBV14 and TRBJ1-1, is EAGVTQFPSHSVIEKGQTVTLRCDPISGHDNLYWYRRVMGKEIKFLLHFVKESKQDESGMPNNRFLAERTGGTYSTLKVQPAELEDSGVYFCASSQDQGAYTEAFFGQGTRLTVV.

In this sample, this clone turned up once. V usage is TRBV7-8 and J usage is TRBJ2-3; 7 bases align to TRBD2. The germline gives CDR1 SGHVS, CDR2 FQNEAQ. V gave up 2 bases and J gave up 0 bases; unmatched junction bases: 5. The CDR3 loop spans 16 amino acids. CDR3 loop: CASSLWEGASTDTQYF. CDR3 nucleotide sequence: TGTGCCAGCAGCTTATGGGAGGGAGCTAGCACAGATACGCAGTATTTT.